This T cell receptor beta chain stems from a study of blood T cell repertoires in COVID-19. Study-level background: Sites across the United States, Italy and Spain contributed samples from acute and convalescent COVID-19. The cDNA or gDNA used as material had been derived from T cells, B-cell-depleted T cells, or PBMCs.

Cohort 3 donors were reported recovered after two negative PCRs, clearance, or symptom resolution. The J segment lost 3 bases and the V segment lost 1 base, leaving 6 bases of the junction unmatched. This CDR3 contains 16 residues. CDR1 and CDR2 from the germline V gene are SGHTA and FQGNSA. As originally analysed: Estimated nucleated cell counts came from reference gene primer amplification. The repertoire was sequenced with immunoSEQ multiplex PCR; TCRdb's copy has only in-frame clones and lacks some. The D gene and trimming were derived from the DNA, and the V and J assignments and clone size from that table. The table has about 210,000 clones, roughly 77% seen once; the top ten hold around 9%.

The specimen sequenced was PBMCs or T cells enriched from blood (not recorded which). The chain links TRBV7-2 to TRBJ1-3; 7 nucleotides align to TRBD1. The origin of this receptor is a middle-aged man who had recovered from COVID-19. The CDR3 is CASSLGPDRVGNTIYF. CDR3 coding DNA: TGTGCCAGCAGCTTAGGCCCCGACAGGGTTGGAAACACCATATATTTT.